Shown below are 22 T cell receptor beta chains from a single sample sequenced in a study of cytomegalovirus exposure and HLA in healthy donors. Primers: 60 Vbeta forward and 13 Jbeta reverse. The repertoire was sequenced with immunoSEQ multiplex PCR; TCRdb's copy has only in-frame clones and lacks some. Reported are 100,000 to 150,000 clones; the ten largest clones contain 2.5% to 3%. The sequencing sample was made of PBMCs. These receptors were taken from a man between 25 and 39 years old in good health and CMV-seronegative.

The gene calls are TRBV2 and TRBJ2-7; 8 positions agree with TRBD2. The junction had 8 bases not matched to a gene; V was cut back by 6 bases and J by 1 base. The length of the CDR3 is 15 residues. Germline CDR1 and CDR2: SNHLY and FYNNEI. CDR3 coding DNA: TGTGCCAGCAGGGGTAGCGGGAAGAAGTCCTACGAGCAGTACTTC. It translates to CASRGSGKKSYEQYF. Supplemented by reference TRBV2 and TRBJ2-7, the full variable domain reads EPEVTQTPSHQVTQMGQEVILRCVPISNHLYFYWYRQILGQKVEFLVSFYNNEISEKSEIFDDQFSVERPDGSNFTLKIRSTKLEDSAMYFCASRGSGKKSYEQYFGPGTRLTVT.

The chain links TRBV5-5 to TRBJ1-4; a possible D gene is TRBD1 (5 bases). CDR1 SGHKS and CDR2 YYEKEE come from the germline V gene (reference sequence). The CDR3 runs 15 residues. V was trimmed by 3 bases and J by 2 bases, leaving 11 bases between them. In DNA, the CDR3 is TGTGCCAGCAGCTGGCAGGGTCAGACTAATGAAAAACTGTTTTTT. It translates to CASSWQGQTNEKLFF. Using reference TRBV5-5 and TRBJ1-4 for the parts outside the CDR3, the full variable domain is DAGVTQSPTHLIKTRGQQVTLRCSPISGHKSVSWYQQVLGQGPQFIFQYYEKEERGRGNFPDRFSARQFPNYSSELNVNALLLGDSALYLCASSWQGQTNEKLFFGSGTQLSVL.

The chain joins TRBV6-5 to TRBJ2-3; perhaps TRBD2 as D (5 bases). The V end lost 0 bases, the J end lost 6 bases, and 10 bases lay between the germline ends. Germline CDR1 reads MNHEY; CDR2 reads SVGAGI. The CDR3 covers 14 residues. The CDR3 coding sequence is TGTGCCAGCAGTTACTCTCATCCGGGGGATACGCAGTATTTT. It is translated as CASSYSHPGDTQYF.

The chain uses TRBV5-5 and TRBJ2-5, with 9 positions matching TRBD2. This CDR3 contains 15 residues. Germline values: CDR1 SGHKS, CDR2 YYEKEE (reference sequence). Trimming at V came to 1 base and at J to 2 bases, leaving 3 bases not matched to a gene. DNA of the CDR3: TGTGCCAGCAGCTTGCGACTAGCGGCTCAAGAGACCCAGTACTTC. It is translated as CASSLRLAAQETQYF.

The gene calls are TRBV5-4 and TRBJ2-7; D perhaps matches TRBD2 (7 bases). Germline assignment: CDR1 SGHNT and CDR2 YYREEE (reference sequence). The V end lost 3 bases, the J end lost 0 bases, and 10 bases lay between the germline ends. The CDR3 has 14 amino acids. The CDR3 nucleotides are TGTGCCAGCAGCTCCGCGGGGGCCTCCTACGAGCAGTACTTC. This encodes CASSSAGASYEQYF.

This chain links TRBV4-1 with TRBJ2-5; 11 bases line up with TRBD2. This CDR3 spans 18 amino acids. V was pared by 4 bases and J by 4 bases, with 14 bases of the junction left unmatched. Germline V CDR1 and CDR2: MGHRA, YSYEKL. CDR3 DNA sequence: TGCGCCAGCAGCCCGCACTGGACTAGCGGGCTATCTGGAGAGACCCAGTACTTC. The encoded protein is CASSPHWTSGLSGETQYF.

Concerning this clone itself: Different DNA sequences within this sample yield the same CDR3. The chain combines TRBV2 with TRBJ2-5, with D possibly matching TRBD2 (5 bases). V was pared by 5 bases and J by 5 bases, with 6 bases between. The CDR3 contains 11 residues. In germline, CDR1 is SNHLY, CDR2 FYNNEI. CDR3 DNA sequence: TGTGCCAGCAGTACGGGGGAGACCCAGTACTTC. Translating it yields CASSTGETQYF.

V usage is TRBV6-1 and J usage is TRBJ1-1, with 11 nucleotides matching TRBD1. Germline CDR1 is MNHNS and CDR2 is SASEGT. V lost 3 bases to trimming and J lost 4 bases; unmatched junction nucleotides: 7. This CDR3 comprises 16 residues. Here the CDR3 reads CASSDWDRGAATEAFF. The CDR3 DNA is TGTGCCAGCAGTGACTGGGACAGGGGGGCGGCCACTGAAGCTTTCTTT.

The chain carries TRBV19 and TRBJ1-2, with D uncertain. The CDR3 spans 13 residues. CDR1 and CDR2 (germline): LNHDA, SQIVND (reference sequence). Trimming cost V 7 bases and J 4 bases, with 13 bases left between them. For the CDR3, the DNA is TGTGCCAGTAACCGGGGATGGGGCTATGGCTACACCTTC. This encodes CASNRGWGYGYTF.

The chain recombines TRBV5-1 with TRBJ1-2; weak D call: TRBD1 (5 bases). CDR3 size: 12 residues. The germline V and J ends were trimmed by 4 bases and 3 bases, with 7 bases remaining between them. The germline V gene encodes CDR1 SGHRS and CDR2 YFSETQ. The CDR3 DNA sequence: TGCGCCAGCAGCCTGACAGACTATGGCTACACCTTC. Protein: CASSLTDYGYTF.

The chain recombines TRBV28 with TRBJ2-1; 7 bases align to TRBD1. V lost 3 bases to trimming and J lost 7 bases; unmatched junction nucleotides: 18. There are 18 residues in the CDR3. Per germline, CDR1 MDHEN and CDR2 SYDVKM. CDR3 bases: TGTGCCAGCAGTTTTTTGTCATTCCGGGACAGAAGAAGGAATGAGCAGTTCTTC. Translated, it gives CASSFLSFRDRRRNEQFF.

The rearrangement uses TRBV25-1 and TRBJ1-2; perhaps TRBD1 as D (6 bases). The CDR3 is 14 amino acids. Germline V gene data show CDR1 as MGHDK and CDR2 as SYGVNS. Trimming left V 3 bases short and J 3 bases short, with 11 bases between. This CDR3 reads CASSDTGWDYGYTF. CDR3 sequence (DNA): TGTGCCAGCAGTGATACAGGGTGGGACTATGGCTACACCTTC.

The rearrangement uses TRBV6-6 and TRBJ2-1; 8 bases line up with TRBD2. J was trimmed by 4 bases and V by 8 bases; bases with no gene match: 13. Germline V gene sequence: CDR1 MNHNY, CDR2 SVGAGI (reference sequence). The CDR3 covers 16 residues. The CDR3 region has the DNA TGTGCCAGCCTCAAACCGGGACTAGGACGGTACAATGAGCAGTTCTTC. It is translated as CASLKPGLGRYNEQFF.

V usage is TRBV6-1 and J usage is TRBJ2-7; a possible D gene is TRBD2 (6 bases). Germline CDR1 MNHNS, CDR2 SASEGT. This CDR3 has 13 amino acids. Trimming shortened V by 8 bases and J by 2 bases, and 13 bases separated the two germline ends. CDR3 sequence: CASGTLNAYEQYF. In DNA, the CDR3 is TGTGCCAGCGGGACTCTTAATGCCTACGAGCAGTACTTC.

This chain joins TRBV30 and TRBJ1-6; TRBD1 matches at 7 bases. The CDR3 totals 13 residues. The junction had 8 bases not matched to a gene; V was cut back by 7 bases and J by 8 bases. The V gene's germline CDR1 is GTSNPN and CDR2 SVGIG (reference sequence). The CDR3 coding sequence is TGTGCCTCCGTGGGACAGTCTCATTCACCCCTCCACTTT. Protein product: CASVGQSHSPLHF.

The genes are TRBV9 and TRBJ2-5, with D tentatively TRBD2 (6 bases). The CDR3 totals 15 residues. The germline gives CDR1 SGDLS, CDR2 YYNGEE. V gave up 3 bases and J gave up 2 bases, with 14 bases separating them. The CDR3, as DNA: TGTGCCAGCAGCGCCGGAGGAGGGAGACAAGAGACCCAGTACTTC. Translation gives CASSAGGGRQETQYF.

The chain combines TRBV7-9 with TRBJ2-3; D is undetermined. Germline loops: CDR1 SEHNR, CDR2 FQNEAQ (reference sequence). There are 12 residues in the CDR3. Trimming removed 5 bases at V and 6 bases at J, with 9 bases between. The CDR3 loop reads CASSPLSDTQYF. In DNA, the CDR3 is TGTGCCAGCAGCCCCCTTTCCGATACGCAGTATTTT. Using reference TRBV7-9 and TRBJ2-3 for the parts outside the CDR3, the full variable domain is DTGVSQNPRHKITKRGQNVTFRCDPISEHNRLYWYRQTLGQGPEFLTYFQNEAQLEKSRLLSDRFSAERPKGSFSTLEIQRTEQGDSAMYLCASSPLSDTQYFGPGTRLTVL.

The chain couples TRBV29-1 to TRBJ2-5; weak D call: TRBD1 (6 bases). This CDR3 spans 14 amino acids. Deletions cut 4 bases from V and 5 bases from J, with 17 bases between. The germline V gene encodes CDR1 SQVTM and CDR2 ANQGSEA. Written as DNA, the CDR3 is TGCAGCGTTGCCATCTACGGTCAGGGGGAGACCCAGTACTTC. Its translation is CSVAIYGQGETQYF.

The CDR3 DNA follows: TGCGCCAGCAGCCAAAGACGAACAGGGGGGGCGCAACCTGAAGCTTTCTTT. It translates to CASSQRRTGGAQPEAFF. The chain couples TRBV4-1 to TRBJ1-1; 8 bases match TRBD1. The CDR3 consists of 17 residues. Germline V gene sequence: CDR1 MGHRA, CDR2 YSYEKL. The V gene end was trimmed by 2 bases and the J gene end by 6 bases; junction bases not matched to a gene: 14.

The chain carries TRBV27 and TRBJ2-5, with 8 bases fitting TRBD1. The CDR3 contains 16 residues. From germline, CDR1 is MNHEY and CDR2 SMNVEV (reference sequence). V was clipped by 4 bases and J by 1 base; unmatched bases: 8. Here the CDR3 reads CASSSLSGQGQETQYF. The CDR3 DNA follows: TGTGCCAGCAGTTCCCTTAGCGGACAGGGCCAAGAGACCCAGTACTTC.

The chain joins TRBV2 to TRBJ2-2; TRBD1 matches 7 bases. The CDR3 consists of 14 residues. J was trimmed by 6 bases and V by 6 bases; bases with no gene match: 7. Germline V gene sequence: CDR1 SNHLY, CDR2 FYNNEI. CDR3 nucleotides: TGTGCCAGCAGGGCCGGCCAGGGGGCCGGGGAGCTGTTTTTT. Translating gives CASRAGQGAGELFF.

The chain has TRBV28 and TRBJ1-1; 11 nucleotides agree with TRBD1. Trimming cost V 1 base and J 5 bases; bases outside gene matches: 3. The germline gives CDR1 MDHEN, CDR2 SYDVKM. This CDR3 spans 15 amino acids. CDR3 coding DNA: TGTGCCAGCAGTTTATTAGGGACAGGGGGTACTGAAGCTTTCTTT. Amino acid sequence: CASSLLGTGGTEAFF.